Each of the 26 T cell receptor beta chains below was sequenced from the same sample in a study of regulatory T cells in long-lasting Graves disease. The time point: newly diagnosed GD, antithyroid drugs for less than 3 months. TCR sequences were obtained from RNA taken from PBMCs. TCR beta libraries were built with iRepertoire HTBI primers and Arm-PCR of CDR3 regions. TCRdb reprocessed the multiplex PCR reads with MiXCR, giving one entry per CDR3 protein. The data hold about 420,000 distinct CDR3 sequences, with about 15% observed a single time. These data were likewise used in another study, on T cells in Graves' hyperthyroidism and ophthalmopathy.

The sample here was peripheral blood mononuclear cells (PBMCs), taken at new diagnosis, from a patient treated with antithyroid drugs. The receptors derive from a woman between 18 and 30 years old with Graves disease.

This clonotype has ten or more counts. The chain links TRBV13 to TRBJ2-1; tentatively, D is TRBD1 or TRBD2 (5 bases each). The CDR3 loop spans 15 amino acids. The V gene's germline CDR1 is PRHDT and CDR2 FYEKMQ (reference sequence). V was pared by 1 base and J by 9 bases, with 16 bases between. The CDR3, as DNA: TGTGCCAGCAGCTTAGATGGGACGGCGGCCAGTGAGCAGTTCTTC. Protein sequence: CASSLDGTAASEQFF.

The rearrangement uses TRBV12-3 or TRBV12-4 and TRBJ1-1; 7 bases agree with TRBD1. CDR3 size: 13 residues. Losses at the gene ends were 6 bases for V and 6 bases for J; bases not matched to a gene: 7. The CDR3 bases are TGTGCCAGCAGGCGACAGGGTTGGTCTGAAGCTTTCTTT. Translated: CASRRQGWSEAFF.

The genes are TRBV24-1 and TRBJ2-2; D is uncertain. V was trimmed by 6 bases and J by 7 bases, leaving 11 bases between them. The CDR3 totals 13 residues. Looked up from germline, CDR1 is KGHDR and CDR2 is SFDVKD. CDR3 sequence (DNA): TGTGCCACCAGTCAGCTGGGCCGCGGGGAGCTGTTTTTT. Its protein product is CATSQLGRGELFF.

The rearrangement joins TRBV18 to TRBJ2-7, with 8 bases that match TRBD1. The V segment lost 3 bases and the J segment 6 bases; nucleotides outside the gene matches: 7. The CDR3 length is 14 residues. Germline V lookup: CDR1 KGHSH, CDR2 LQKENI. CDR3 DNA: TGTGCCAGCTCACCCAGACAGGGGATGAGCGAGCAGTACTTC. This translates into CASSPRQGMSEQYF.

As concerns this clonotype: A much larger clone is a single base away; this may be a read error. V and J are TRBV27 and TRBJ2-7; TRBD1 is a possible D gene (6 bases). This CDR3 comprises 15 residues. CDR1 and CDR2 from the germline V gene are MNHEY and SMNVEV (reference sequence). CDR3 sequence: CAGSLSGVPSYEQYF. DNA for the CDR3: TGTGCCGGCAGTTTATCAGGGGTCCCCTCCTACGAGCAGTACTTC.

This clonotype appeared a few times. The chain links TRBV7-3 to TRBJ2-2, with TRBD1 identical over 9 bases. Trimming took 9 bases from V and 3 from J; bases not matched to a gene: 8. The CDR3 runs to 15 residues. CDR1 SGHTA and CDR2 FQGTGA come from the germline V gene. CDR3 in amino acids: CASTTQGADTGELFF. The CDR3, as DNA: TGTGCCAGTACGACACAGGGGGCAGACACCGGGGAGCTGTTTTTT. Drawing the rest from reference TRBV7-3 and TRBJ2-2, the complete variable domain is GAGVSQTPSNKVTEKGKYVELRCDPISGHTALYWYRQSLGQGPEFLIYFQGTGAADDSGLPNDRFFAVRPEGSVSTLKIQRTERGDSAVYLCASTTQGADTGELFFGEGSRLTVL.

This clonotype was seen at least ten times. V gene TRBV27 combines with J gene TRBJ2-7; a possible D gene is TRBD2 (5 bases). Looked up from germline, CDR1 is MNHEY and CDR2 is SMNVEV (reference sequence). This CDR3 contains 14 residues. V dropped 3 bases and J dropped 7 bases, with 16 bases sitting between them. The CDR3 loop reads CASSFYGYGGEQYF. The CDR3 DNA reads TGTGCCAGCAGTTTTTACGGGTATGGCGGGGAGCAGTACTTC.

The sample holds many counts of this clonotype. The chain is built from TRBV7-9 and TRBJ2-1; D ambiguous. This CDR3 has 14 residues. V was shortened by 1 base and J by 3 bases, with 7 bases between the two germline ends. Germline assignment: CDR1 SEHNR and CDR2 FQNEAQ (reference sequence). The chain's CDR3 is CASSLDPFYNEQFF. CDR3 bases: TGTGCCAGCAGCTTAGACCCATTCTACAATGAGCAGTTCTTC.

Ten or more counts support this clonotype. This sequence joins TRBV11-2 and TRBJ2-5; TRBD2 aligns across 9 bases. This CDR3 spans 14 amino acids. CDR1 SGHAT and CDR2 FQNNGV come from the germline V gene. V was clipped by 5 bases and J by 5 bases; unmatched bases: 6. DNA for the CDR3: TGTGCCAGCAGCAAGGGACTAGCTGGTGAGACCCAGTACTTC. This translates into CASSKGLAGETQYF.

This clonotype was recorded at least ten times. J is TRBJ2-5 and V is TRBV12-3 or TRBV12-4, with D unresolved. The CDR3 consists of 11 residues. The V end lost 6 bases, the J end lost 3 bases, and 5 bases lay between the germline ends. CDR3 loop: CASSSEETQYF. CDR3 DNA: TGTGCCAGCAGCTCGGAAGAGACCCAGTACTTC.

The sample holds many counts of this clonotype. The chain joins TRBV7-2 to TRBJ2-1; D gene unclear. V dropped 5 bases and J dropped 3 bases, with 8 bases sitting between them. Per the germline V gene, CDR1 is SGHTA and CDR2 is FQGNSA. The CDR3 is 13 amino acids. Here the CDR3 DNA reads TGTGCCAGCAGCGACTTGGTCTACAATGAGCAGTTCTTC. Translated: CASSDLVYNEQFF.

This clonotype has ten or more counts. The rearrangement links TRBV15 to TRBJ2-5; D might be TRBD1 or TRBD2, each matching 6 bases. Germline V CDR1 and CDR2: LNHNV, YYDKDF (reference sequence). V was clipped by 0 bases and J by 5 bases, with 10 bases between them. This CDR3 has 14 amino acids. The CDR3 here is CATSRDRGLETQYF. In DNA form, the CDR3 reads TGTGCCACCAGCAGAGATCGGGGGCTGGAGACCCAGTACTTC.

The chain combines TRBV5-1 with TRBJ1-1, with TRBD1 matching 7 bases. V shed 0 bases and J 1 base; nucleotides not matched to a gene: 6. Germline CDR1 is SGHRS and CDR2 is YFSETQ. The CDR3 has 16 residues. The CDR3 loop reads CASSLAPQGKNTEAFF. CDR3 bases: TGCGCCAGCAGCTTGGCCCCACAGGGGAAGAACACTGAAGCTTTCTTT.

The V and J genes are TRBV28 and TRBJ2-3; TRBD2 matches at 8 bases. In germline, CDR1 is MDHEN, CDR2 SYDVKM. This CDR3 has 18 amino acids. The V and J ends lost 5 bases and 5 bases, in that order; junction bases with no gene match: 18. The CDR3 protein is CASSLTRLAGTAGDTQYF. The CDR3 region has the DNA TGTGCCAGCAGTCTCACCCGGTTAGCGGGGACCGCCGGAGATACGCAGTATTTT.

This clonotype was counted between two and nine times. V is TRBV2 and J is TRBJ1-2; no clear D. Germline values: CDR1 SNHLY, CDR2 FYNNEI. The CDR3 length is 11 residues. The ends were cut back, 9 bases at V and 4 bases at J, with 9 bases in the middle. CDR3 coding DNA: TGTGCCAGAACAGAGTCCTATGGCTACACCTTC. Translation gives CARTESYGYTF.

The rearrangement joins TRBV2 to TRBJ1-4; D might be TRBD1 (6 bases). This CDR3 comprises 15 residues. Trimming stripped 4 bases from V and 9 bases from J, with 18 bases between. The germline CDR1 and CDR2 sequences are SNHLY and FYNNEI. In DNA form, the CDR3 reads TGTGCCAGCAGTGTGTTGGGGGCAAATCGGCAAAAACTGTTTTTT. Translation gives CASSVLGANRQKLFF.

This clonotype came up many times. DNA of the CDR3: TGTGCCAGCACGGAGACGATAACAGATACGCAGTATTTT. Translated, it gives CASTETITDTQYF. This chain connects TRBV14 to TRBJ2-3, with D unresolved. Germline CDR1 is SGHDN and CDR2 is FVKESK. V lost 7 bases and J lost 3, with 11 bases in between. CDR3 length equals 13 residues.

This clonotype has a count of ten or more. This chain links TRBV19 with TRBJ2-1; D might be TRBD2 (5 bases). The ends were cut back, 7 bases at V and 5 bases at J, with 21 bases in the middle. In germline, CDR1 is LNHDA, CDR2 SQIVND (reference sequence). The CDR3 length is 16 residues. Here the CDR3 DNA reads TGTGCCAGTACTCCTCCCCCACCGAGAGGGAACAATGAGCAGTTCTTC. Its protein product is CASTPPPPRGNNEQFF. Combining the CDR3 with reference TRBV19 and TRBJ2-1 gives the whole variable domain DGGITQSPKYLFRKEGQNVTLSCEQNLNHDAMYWYRQDPGQGLRLIYYSQIVNDFQKGDIAEGYSVSREKKESFPLTVTSAQKNPTAFYLCASTPPPPRGNNEQFFGPGTRLTVL.

This clonotype was seen at least ten times. The chain links TRBV6-2 or TRBV6-3 to TRBJ1-5, with 10 bases that match TRBD1. V gave up 5 bases and J gave up 4 bases; unmatched junction bases: 11. Germline V lookup: CDR1 MNHEY, CDR2 SVGEGT. This CDR3 spans 17 amino acids. Here the CDR3 reads CASSRKPGQGSNQPQHF. The DNA of the CDR3 is TGTGCCAGCAGTCGCAAACCGGGACAGGGGTCTAATCAGCCCCAGCATTTT.

There are many counts of this clonotype. V and J are TRBV30 and TRBJ2-3; TRBD2 is a possible D gene (7 bases). This CDR3 spans 14 amino acids. Trimming removed 1 base from V and 3 bases from J, with 11 bases in between. CDR1 GTSNPN and CDR2 SVGIG come from the germline V gene (reference sequence). The CDR3 sequence: CAWSEGRGTDTQYF. The CDR3 DNA reads TGTGCCTGGAGTGAAGGGAGGGGGACAGATACGCAGTATTTT. The full variable domain, completed using reference TRBV30 and TRBJ2-3, is SQTIHQWPATLVQPVGSPLSLECTVEGTSNPNLYWYRQAAGRGLQLLFYSVGIGQISSEVPQNLSASRPQDRQFILSSKKLLLSDSGFYLCAWSEGRGTDTQYFGPGTRLTVL.

This clonotype was seen at least ten times. This chain uses TRBV20-1 with TRBJ1-4, with D maybe TRBD1 (5 bases). Trimming left V 5 bases short and J 6 bases short, with 10 bases between. Looked up from germline, CDR1 is DFQATT and CDR2 is SNEGSKA (reference sequence). This CDR3 is 12 amino acids long. As DNA, the CDR3 is TGCAGTGCTCGTGGGGACCATGAAAAACTGTTTTTT. Its protein is CSARGDHEKLFF.

This clonotype was seen ten or more times. The J gene is TRBJ2-1, the V gene TRBV18; D is unresolved. Trimming took off 8 bases at V and 1 base at J, with 12 bases between the two ends. Germline values: CDR1 KGHSH, CDR2 LQKENI. The CDR3 contains 14 residues. CDR3 bases: TGTGCCAGCAGCCCACAGAATTCCTACAATGAGCAGTTCTTC. Protein: CASSPQNSYNEQFF.

This clonotype was counted many times. The genes are TRBV20-1 and TRBJ1-5; D is perhaps TRBD1 (6 bases). This CDR3 comprises 15 residues. Trimming pared 0 bases from V and 4 bases from J, leaving 13 bases between. Per the germline V gene, CDR1 is DFQATT and CDR2 is SNEGSKA (reference sequence). CDR3 nucleotides: TGCAGTGCTAGAGATTTAGGGGACAAAAATCAGCCCCAGCATTTT. Translated, it gives CSARDLGDKNQPQHF.

V is TRBV5-5 and J is TRBJ1-5, with a possible D match to TRBD1 (6 bases). CDR1 and CDR2 (germline): SGHKS, YYEKEE (reference sequence). Trimming pared 4 bases from V and 2 bases from J, leaving 13 bases between. CDR3 length equals 15 residues. Here the CDR3 DNA reads TGTGCCAGCAGCCGGATGACAGGCGGCAATCAGCCCCAGCATTTT. It is translated as CASSRMTGGNQPQHF.

This clonotype appeared many times. The gene calls are TRBV20-1 and TRBJ1-1, with D unresolved. Germline V CDR1 and CDR2: DFQATT, SNEGSKA (reference sequence). CDR3 size: 12 residues. The V and J ends lost 8 bases and 4 bases respectively, with 14 bases between them. CDR3 loop: CSQKRAVTEAFF. As DNA, the CDR3 is TGCAGTCAAAAAAGGGCGGTCACTGAAGCTTTCTTT.

This clonotype was counted many times. This chain connects TRBV12-3 or TRBV12-4 to TRBJ2-3; D possibly corresponds to TRBD2 (6 bases). CDR3 size: 15 residues. V lost 3 bases to trimming and J lost 4 bases, with 14 bases between them. In DNA, the CDR3 is TGTGCCAGCAGTTTGGAGGGGTTACAATCAGATACGCAGTATTTT. Encoded protein: CASSLEGLQSDTQYF.